These 31 T cell receptor beta chains were all obtained from the same sample, sequenced in a study of cytomegalovirus exposure and HLA in healthy donors. Primers: 60 Vbeta forward and 13 Jbeta reverse. TCRdb's copy holds only in-frame clones and misses some; the assay was immunoSEQ multiplex PCR. This repertoire shows 150,000 to 200,000 clones, around 67% found once; its top ten account for roughly 4.4%. The sequencing sample was made of PBMCs. The receptors originated from a woman aged 18-35 years in good health and CMV-seropositive.

This clone was detected only once. V is TRBV27 and J is TRBJ2-2; tentative D call: TRBD2 (6 bases). The CDR3 is 13 residues long. Looked up from germline, CDR1 is MNHEY and CDR2 is SMNVEV (reference sequence). The germline V and J ends were trimmed by 2 bases and 6 bases, with 7 bases remaining between them. The CDR3: CASSLKRAGELFF. The CDR3 DNA is TGTGCCAGCAGTTTAAAGCGGGCCGGGGAGCTGTTTTTT.

The chain couples TRBV5-1 to TRBJ2-5; possible D gene TRBD2, 6 bases. This CDR3 spans 15 amino acids. V lost 1 base and J lost 2, with 12 bases in between. Germline V gene data show CDR1 as SGHRS and CDR2 as YFSETQ. CDR3: CASSLMGGEQETQYF. As DNA, the CDR3 is TGCGCCAGCAGCTTGATGGGCGGGGAGCAAGAGACCCAGTACTTC.

CDR3 amino acids: CASSPSPGLAGGPYEQYF. CDR3 sequence (DNA): TGTGCCAGCAGTCCCTCTCCGGGACTAGCGGGAGGGCCCTACGAGCAGTACTTC. J is TRBJ2-7 and V is TRBV27; 16 positions agree with TRBD2. The junction had 9 bases not matched to a gene; V was cut back by 5 bases and J by 2 bases. The CDR3 loop spans 18 amino acids. Germline loops: CDR1 MNHEY, CDR2 SMNVEV (reference sequence).

The rearrangement joins TRBV5-1 to TRBJ2-2; D is possibly TRBD2 (5 bases). This CDR3 is 15 amino acids long. V was cut by 9 bases and J by 0 bases, with 15 bases left in between. Germline values: CDR1 SGHRS, CDR2 YFSETQ. The CDR3 reads CATQPGFANTGELFF. CDR3 coding DNA: TGCGCCACCCAACCGGGATTCGCGAACACCGGGGAGCTGTTTTTT.

V usage is TRBV27 and J usage is TRBJ1-5; tentative D call: TRBD1 (5 bases). V was shortened by 4 bases and J by 7 bases, with 11 bases between the two germline ends. This CDR3 spans 13 amino acids. Germline CDR1 reads MNHEY; CDR2 reads SMNVEV (reference sequence). The CDR3 DNA reads TGTGCCAGCAGTTCCTTCGGGGGGCAGCCCCAGCATTTT. This gives the protein CASSSFGGQPQHF.

DNA of the CDR3: TGCGCCAGCAGCCATCCCAGGGGCACAGATACGCAGTATTTT. Amino acids: CASSHPRGTDTQYF. V gene TRBV4-1 combines with J gene TRBJ2-3; TRBD1 is a possible D gene (5 bases). The CDR3 length is 14 residues. The germline V and J ends were trimmed by 3 bases and 1 base, with 8 bases remaining between them. The V gene's germline CDR1 is MGHRA and CDR2 YSYEKL.

V gene TRBV5-1 combines with J gene TRBJ1-4, with D hard to call. Trimming removed 0 bases from V and 6 bases from J, with 15 bases in between. The CDR3 totals 16 residues. Germline assignment: CDR1 SGHRS and CDR2 YFSETQ. The CDR3 spells CASSLANSGGHEKLFF. CDR3 DNA: TGCGCCAGCAGCTTGGCAAACTCGGGTGGTCATGAAAAACTGTTTTTT.

V and J are TRBV6-1 and TRBJ1-2, with 7 bases fitting TRBD1. Germline V gene data show CDR1 as MNHNS and CDR2 as SASEGT. Trimming removed 7 bases from V and 8 bases from J; junction bases left unmatched: 13. The CDR3 sequence is 14 residues long. The CDR3 here is CASTFDRAPGGYTF. In DNA, the CDR3 is TGTGCCAGCACCTTTGACAGGGCCCCGGGGGGCTACACCTTC.

This clone was seen a few times. V usage is TRBV5-1 and J usage is TRBJ2-1, with TRBD1 matching over 9 bases. The junction had 17 bases not matched to a gene; V was cut back by 0 bases and J by 7 bases. The CDR3 has 19 residues. Germline CDR1 reads SGHRS; CDR2 reads YFSETQ. The CDR3 loop reads CASSLALSFGGQGVNEQFF. CDR3 DNA sequence: TGCGCCAGCAGCTTGGCCCTCTCTTTCGGGGGACAGGGTGTAAATGAGCAGTTCTTC.

The chain couples TRBV21-1 to TRBJ1-6; TRBD1, the table's D call, was not compared with the DNA. TRBV21-1 constitutes a pseudogene. The CDR3 covers 11 residues. DNA of the CDR3: TGTGCCACCTCACAGCTTTCACCCCTCCACTTT. This sequence encodes CATSQLSPLHF.

This clone was observed a single time. The gene calls are TRBV7-9 and TRBJ2-5; 7 positions match TRBD1. The V gene end was trimmed by 4 bases and the J gene end by 6 bases; junction bases not matched to a gene: 14. CDR1 is SEHNR, CDR2 FQNEAQ, per germline (reference sequence). The CDR3 has 16 residues. CDR3: CASSSYRGSSPQTQYF. The CDR3 DNA follows: TGTGCCAGCAGCTCCTACAGGGGATCCTCCCCACAGACCCAGTACTTC.

This clone was found a few times. The chain links TRBV5-1 to TRBJ2-5; D may be TRBD1 (6 bases). The closer fit of TRBJ2-7 to the DNA end suggests the J call may be wrong. This CDR3 is 16 amino acids long. Germline V gene data show CDR1 as SGHRS and CDR2 as YFSETQ. CDR3 nucleotides: TGCGCCAGCAGCCCACAACGACAGGCCCCCTCCTACGAGCAGTACTTC. Translating gives CASSPQRQAPSYEQYF.

The chain carries TRBV6-5 and TRBJ2-7, with a weak D call TRBD2 (6 bases). Trimming took 6 bases from V and 5 from J, leaving 17 bases between them. Germline V gene data show CDR1 as MNHEY and CDR2 as SVGAGI. This CDR3 has 14 residues. The CDR3 coding sequence is TGTGCCAGCAGCCCGACGGGAGTCTCGGACGAGCAGTACTTC. It encodes CASSPTGVSDEQYF.

This chain uses TRBV2 with TRBJ2-7; D may be TRBD1 (6 bases). From germline, CDR1 is SNHLY and CDR2 FYNNEI. The CDR3 spans 15 residues. Trimming shortened V by 3 bases and J by 3 bases, and 15 bases separated the two germline ends. The CDR3 DNA sequence: TGTGCCAGCAGTGACTCGGGACAAACCTTCTACGAGCAGTACTTC. This encodes CASSDSGQTFYEQYF.

The V and J genes are TRBV27 and TRBJ1-2, with no clear D. Trimming cost V 4 bases and J 3 bases, with 9 bases left between them. Germline V lookup: CDR1 MNHEY, CDR2 SMNVEV (reference sequence). This CDR3 is 13 amino acids long. CDR3 residues: CASSSEGHYGYTF. The CDR3 DNA reads TGTGCCAGCAGTTCGGAGGGCCACTATGGCTACACCTTC.

The J gene is TRBJ2-7, the V gene TRBV30; D not certain. The CDR3 is 11 residues long. CDR1 is GTSNPN and CDR2 is SVGIG in the germline V gene (reference sequence). Trimming pared 2 bases from V and 4 bases from J, leaving 6 bases between. The CDR3 nucleotides read TGTGCCTGGAGTAAGACATACGAGCAGTACTTC. It is translated as CAWSKTYEQYF.

The chain carries TRBV29-1 and TRBJ1-2, with 8 bases matching TRBD1. The CDR3 is 12 residues long. Losses at the gene ends were 7 bases for V and 4 bases for J; bases not matched to a gene: 5. Per germline, CDR1 SQVTM and CDR2 ANQGSEA. This chain's CDR3 is CSDRTGPYGYTF. The CDR3 DNA is TGCAGCGATAGGACAGGGCCCTATGGCTACACCTTC.

The gene calls are TRBV6-5 and TRBJ2-1; 8 nucleotides align to TRBD1. J lost 7 bases, V lost 4 bases, and 6 bases had no gene match. Germline V lookup: CDR1 MNHEY, CDR2 SVGAGI. CDR3 length equals 14 residues. The CDR3 loop reads CASSWDRLGNEQFF. The CDR3 region has the DNA TGTGCCAGCAGTTGGGACAGGTTAGGTAATGAGCAGTTCTTC.

This clone showed up just a few times. The chain recombines TRBV27 with TRBJ2-7; D not certain. This CDR3 comprises 14 residues. The germline V gene has CDR1 MNHEY and CDR2 SMNVEV (reference sequence). Trimming cost V 2 bases and J 3 bases, with 11 bases left between them. This chain's CDR3 is CASSLVPYHYEQYF. The DNA for the CDR3 is TGTGCCAGCAGTTTAGTCCCCTACCACTACGAGCAGTACTTC.

The V gene is TRBV18, the J gene TRBJ1-1, with 7 bases identical to TRBD1. Germline CDR1 and CDR2: KGHSH and LQKENI. The CDR3 runs to 14 residues. V lost 3 bases and J lost 3; bases outside the gene matches: 4. CDR3 nucleotide sequence: TGTGCCAGCTCACCGACAGGGATACACACTGAAGCTTTCTTT. The encoded protein is CASSPTGIHTEAFF.

V gene TRBV5-1 combines with J gene TRBJ2-5; TRBD1 agrees at 8 bases. The DNA end is more similar to TRBJ2-7, so the J call may be wrong. This CDR3 is built from 14 residues. Germline V CDR1 and CDR2: SGHRS, YFSETQ. CDR3 loop: CARSRGPRPYEQYF. The CDR3 region has the DNA TGCGCCAGATCCAGGGGGCCTCGCCCCTACGAGCAGTACTTC.

V gene TRBV7-9 combines with J gene TRBJ2-7; 7 nucleotides line up with TRBD1. V was pared by 1 base and J by 2 bases, with 8 bases of the junction left unmatched. The CDR3 extends over 16 amino acids. The germline V gene encodes CDR1 SEHNR and CDR2 FQNEAQ (reference sequence). CDR3 nucleotide sequence: TGTGCCAGCAGCTTAGAAAGCTCGACAGGGACCTACGAGCAGTACTTC. This translates into CASSLESSTGTYEQYF. Full variable domain (missing parts from reference TRBV7-9 and TRBJ2-7): DTGVSQNPRHKITKRGQNVTFRCDPISEHNRLYWYRQTLGQGPEFLTYFQNEAQLEKSRLLSDRFSAERPKGSFSTLEIQRTEQGDSAMYLCASSLESSTGTYEQYFGPGTRLTVT.

This clone occurred once. Other DNA sequences within the sample encode an identical CDR3. J is TRBJ2-3 and V is TRBV5-1; 7 positions match TRBD2. Losses at the gene ends were 0 bases for V and 1 base for J; bases not matched to a gene: 2. This CDR3 is built from 15 residues. CDR1 and CDR2 from the germline V gene are SGHRS and YFSETQ. CDR3 DNA sequence: TGCGCCAGCAGCTTGGGTACTAGCGGCACAGATACGCAGTATTTT. Translating gives CASSLGTSGTDTQYF.

V and J are TRBV15 and TRBJ2-3, with 9 positions matching TRBD1. Losses at the gene ends were 2 bases for V and 6 bases for J; bases not matched to a gene: 9. This CDR3 is built from 16 residues. From germline, CDR1 is LNHNV and CDR2 YYDKDF (reference sequence). CDR3 amino acids: CATSRSGATGGDTQYF. CDR3 nucleotides: TGTGCCACCAGCAGATCAGGAGCTACAGGGGGCGATACGCAGTATTTT.

This chain uses TRBV4-2 with TRBJ2-3; 11 nucleotides match TRBD2. The V gene's germline CDR1 is LGHNA and CDR2 YNFKEQ. CDR3 length: 16 residues. With 4 bases clipped from V and 0 bases from J, the junction kept 3 bases outside the gene matches. The CDR3 region has the DNA TGTGCCAGCAGCCTCCGACTAGCGGGGAGCACAGATACGCAGTATTTT. It encodes CASSLRLAGSTDTQYF.

The chain uses TRBV28 and TRBJ1-2; 8 nucleotides line up with TRBD1. The J segment lost 5 bases and the V segment lost 7 bases, leaving 12 bases of the junction unmatched. This CDR3 is 15 amino acids long. Germline V gene lookup returns CDR1 MDHEN and CDR2 SYDVKM. CDR3 region: CASILTGDPTYGYTF. CDR3 nucleotide sequence: TGTGCCAGCATTTTGACAGGGGACCCTACATATGGCTACACCTTC.

The chain has TRBV5-6 and TRBJ2-7, with D perhaps matching TRBD2 (7 bases). Germline V lookup: CDR1 SGHDT, CDR2 YYEEEE. The ends were cut back, 7 bases at V and 1 base at J, with 21 bases in the middle. CDR3 length equals 16 residues. CDR3 residues: CASRRWEGQYSYEQYF. Here the CDR3 DNA reads TGTGCCAGCCGCCGCTGGGAGGGACAATATTCCTACGAGCAGTACTTC. The full variable domain, completed using reference TRBV5-6 and TRBJ2-7, is DAGVTQSPTHLIKTRGQQVTLRCSPKSGHDTVSWYQQALGQGPQFIFQYYEEEERQRGNFPDRFSGHQFPNYSSELNVNALLLGDSALYLCASRRWEGQYSYEQYFGPGTRLTVT.

This chain joins TRBV2 and TRBJ1-3; D is unresolved. The germline V gene has CDR1 SNHLY and CDR2 FYNNEI. Trimming took 4 bases from V and 3 from J, leaving 10 bases between them. CDR3 length: 14 residues. CDR3 DNA sequence: TGTGCCAGCAGTGCCGGGGAAGGTGGAAACACCATATATTTT. This translates into CASSAGEGGNTIYF. The whole variable domain, remainder taken from reference TRBV2 and TRBJ1-3, is EPEVTQTPSHQVTQMGQEVILRCVPISNHLYFYWYRQILGQKVEFLVSFYNNEISEKSEIFDDQFSVERPDGSNFTLKIRSTKLEDSAMYFCASSAGEGGNTIYFGEGSWLTVV.

This clone was found a few times. The V call is TRBV7-9, the J call TRBJ2-6, with D perhaps matching TRBD1 (5 bases). The CDR3 totals 16 residues. From germline, CDR1 is SEHNR and CDR2 FQNEAQ (reference sequence). Trimming stripped 5 bases from V and 0 bases from J, with 11 bases between. The CDR3 bases are TGTGCCAGCAGCCCAAGACAGCTCTCTGGGGCCAACGTCCTGACTTTC. Protein product: CASSPRQLSGANVLTF.

The rearrangement uses TRBV19 and TRBJ1-1; D is unclear. Germline CDR1 and CDR2: LNHDA and SQIVND (reference sequence). This CDR3 comprises 13 residues. Trimming took off 5 bases at V and 0 bases at J, with 7 bases between the two ends. CDR3 amino acids: CASSPQMNTEAFF. The CDR3 nucleotides read TGTGCCAGTAGTCCCCAAATGAACACTGAAGCTTTCTTT. Full variable domain (outside the CDR3, taken from reference TRBV19 and TRBJ1-1): DGGITQSPKYLFRKEGQNVTLSCEQNLNHDAMYWYRQDPGQGLRLIYYSQIVNDFQKGDIAEGYSVSREKKESFPLTVTSAQKNPTAFYLCASSPQMNTEAFFGQGTRLTVV.

This clone has only a few counts. The CDR3 protein is CASSPGTGAGSEQFF. For the CDR3, the DNA is TGCGCCAGCAGCCCCGGGACAGGAGCGGGGAGTGAGCAGTTCTTC. The V and J genes are TRBV5-1 and TRBJ2-1; D is perhaps TRBD1 (8 bases). Germline assignment: CDR1 SGHRS and CDR2 YFSETQ. The ends were cut back, 4 bases at V and 9 bases at J, with 20 bases in the middle. This CDR3 region has 15 residues.